This entry lists 26 T cell receptor beta chains sequenced from one sample in a study of blood T cell repertoires in COVID-19. The table came from immunoSEQ multiplex PCR; TCRdb's copy has only in-frame clones and leaves some out. The data show around 210,000 clones, with 65% to 90% seen just once and roughly an eighth held by the top ten. The specimen was peripheral blood. Receptors originate from a human donor in a cohort sampled during active COVID-19.

CDR3 DNA: TGTGCCAGCAGCCAAAGGACTAGCGGGATCCCCTCCGATACGCAGTATTTT. Protein sequence: CASSQRTSGIPSDTQYF. The chain couples TRBV3-1 (or the pseudogene TRBV3-2) to TRBJ2-3, with 12 positions matching TRBD2. This CDR3 contains 17 residues. Germline V lookup: CDR1 LGHDT, CDR2 YNNKEL (reference sequence). V dropped 2 bases and J dropped 6; count of bases not matched to a gene: 9.

V gene TRBV4-1 combines with J gene TRBJ1-4; 10 bases are a match to TRBD1. Trimming at V came to 7 bases and at J to 7 bases, leaving 6 bases not matched to a gene. This CDR3 is built from 14 residues. Per germline, CDR1 MGHRA and CDR2 YSYEKL. The CDR3 nucleotides are TGCGCCAGCACCGTCGACAGGGGGCTTGAAAAACTGTTTTTT. Translation gives CASTVDRGLEKLFF.

This clone has a handful of counts. Other DNA sequences of this sample code for an identical CDR3. This chain connects TRBV11-2 to TRBJ1-1; 8 nucleotides match TRBD1. Germline trimming cut 4 bases from V and 1 base from J; bases unmatched to any gene: 2. The CDR3 extends over 14 amino acids. The germline gives CDR1 SGHAT, CDR2 FQNNGV. The CDR3 sequence: CASSWTGSNTEAFF. In nucleotides, the CDR3 is TGTGCCAGCAGCTGGACAGGGTCGAACACTGAAGCTTTCTTT.

The V gene is TRBV7-9, the J gene TRBJ1-1; 8 nucleotides agree with TRBD1. CDR3 length equals 14 residues. Losses at the gene ends were 2 bases for V and 5 bases for J; bases not matched to a gene: 4. Germline V gene data show CDR1 as SEHNR and CDR2 as FQNEAQ (reference sequence). CDR3 sequence: CASSLFGTGTEAFF. The CDR3, as DNA: TGTGCCAGCAGCTTATTTGGGACAGGTACTGAAGCTTTCTTT.

Only one count was recorded for this clone. The chain has TRBV4-1 and TRBJ2-7, with 13 bases lining up with TRBD2. Unmatched junction bases numbered 6, after V lost 4 bases and J lost 0 bases. Germline CDR1 reads MGHRA; CDR2 reads YSYEKL. The CDR3 is 17 residues long. The CDR3 here is CASSRGLAGFRSYEQYF. CDR3 coding DNA: TGCGCCAGCAGCCGGGGACTAGCGGGATTCCGCTCCTACGAGCAGTACTTC.

The chain joins TRBV7-8 to TRBJ1-2; 10 nucleotides align to TRBD1. Germline V gene data show CDR1 as SGHVS and CDR2 as FQNEAQ. The CDR3 sequence is 14 residues long. Unmatched junction bases numbered 2, after V lost 3 bases and J lost 4 bases. As DNA, the CDR3 is TGTGCCAGCAGCTTGGGACAGGGGCTCTATGGCTACACCTTC. It is translated as CASSLGQGLYGYTF. The variable domain in full, completed from reference TRBV7-8 and TRBJ1-2, reads GAGVSQSPRYKVAKRGQDVALRCDPISGHVSLFWYQQALGQGPEFLTYFQNEAQLDKSGLPSDRFFAERPEGSVSTLKIQRTQQEDSAVYLCASSLGQGLYGYTFGSGTRLTVV.

This sequence joins TRBV18 and TRBJ1-2; D might be TRBD1 (5 bases). This CDR3 contains 14 residues. Trimming shortened V by 8 bases and J by 1 base, and 14 bases separated the two germline ends. Germline CDR1 is KGHSH and CDR2 is LQKENI. As DNA, the CDR3 is TGTGCCAGCCGCGGGACTCGCAATAACTATGGCTACACCTTC. The encoded protein is CASRGTRNNYGYTF.

The chain recombines TRBV28 with TRBJ2-7; 11 bases align to TRBD2. This CDR3 has 17 amino acids. Trimming took 7 bases from V and 6 from J; bases not matched to a gene: 17. Germline V CDR1 and CDR2: MDHEN, SYDVKM. CDR3 nucleotides: TGTGCCAGCAACGAAGGGACTAGCGGCCTCCCATGGAGCGAGCAGTACTTC. It translates to CASNEGTSGLPWSEQYF.

The sample holds a few counts of this clone. V is TRBV2 and J is TRBJ2-1, with 8 bases that match TRBD2. The CDR3 has 16 residues. The trim removed 5 bases at V and 4 bases at J, leaving 10 bases unmatched. Germline V gives CDR1 SNHLY, CDR2 FYNNEI. The CDR3 region has the DNA TGTGCCAGCAGTCAATGGGGACTAGACCCTTACAATGAGCAGTTCTTC. It specifies CASSQWGLDPYNEQFF.

CDR3 in DNA: TGTGCCAGTAGTTTCGACAGGGGAAGGAACACTGAAGCTTTCTTT. Translation gives CASSFDRGRNTEAFF. V and J are TRBV19 and TRBJ1-1; 8 bases fit TRBD1. The CDR3 is 15 amino acids. J was trimmed by 1 base and V by 5 bases; bases with no gene match: 6. Germline CDR1 and CDR2: LNHDA and SQIVND (reference sequence). Full variable domain (rest looked up from reference TRBV19 and TRBJ1-1): DGGITQSPKYLFRKEGQNVTLSCEQNLNHDAMYWYRQDPGQGLRLIYYSQIVNDFQKGDIAEGYSVSREKKESFPLTVTSAQKNPTAFYLCASSFDRGRNTEAFFGQGTRLTVV.

The chain uses TRBV10-1 and TRBJ2-7; 7 positions match TRBD1. CDR3 length: 14 amino acids. CDR1 and CDR2 (germline): WNHNN, SYGVQD (reference sequence). J was trimmed by 6 bases and V by 2 bases; bases with no gene match: 7. The CDR3 loop is CASSEDRARIEQYF. The DNA of the CDR3 is TGCGCCAGCAGTGAGGACAGGGCTCGGATCGAGCAGTACTTC.

The V call is TRBV4-1, the J call TRBJ2-7; 7 bases are shared with TRBD1. The CDR3 is 14 residues long. The ends lost 3 bases at V and 6 bases at J; junction bases unmatched: 8. Germline V gene data show CDR1 as MGHRA and CDR2 as YSYEKL. This CDR3 is CASSQKLQGLEQYF. As DNA, the CDR3 is TGCGCCAGCAGCCAGAAGCTACAGGGGCTCGAGCAGTACTTC.

The chain combines TRBV6-5 with TRBJ2-1; TRBD1 agrees at 7 bases. Trimming removed 4 bases from V and 4 bases from J; junction bases left unmatched: 7. Germline CDR1 is MNHEY and CDR2 is SVGAGI. The CDR3 has 15 amino acids. The CDR3 DNA reads TGTGCCAGCAGTTCCCGGGACAGACAATACAATGAGCAGTTCTTC. It specifies CASSSRDRQYNEQFF.

The CDR3 spells CSVGIAVTDTQYF. The CDR3 coding sequence is TGCAGCGTTGGAATAGCGGTCACAGATACGCAGTATTTT. The chain is built from TRBV29-1 and TRBJ2-3; a weak D match, TRBD2 (6 bases). The CDR3 loop spans 13 amino acids. Germline values: CDR1 SQVTM, CDR2 ANQGSEA. V was pared by 4 bases and J by 2 bases, with 10 bases between.

The chain is built from TRBV5-1 and TRBJ2-1; maybe TRBD1 (6 bases). Trimming shortened V by 4 bases and J by 6 bases, and 17 bases separated the two germline ends. Germline-derived CDR1 and CDR2 are SGHRS and YFSETQ. CDR3 length: 15 amino acids. CDR3 bases: TGCGCCAGCAGCCCCCCGAGGGGGATCGGCAATGAGCAGTTCTTC. It translates to CASSPPRGIGNEQFF.

This clone appeared once. The chain couples TRBV19 to TRBJ2-3; 9 nucleotides agree with TRBD1. The CDR3 totals 16 residues. J was trimmed by 2 bases and V by 2 bases; bases with no gene match: 5. CDR1 LNHDA and CDR2 SQIVND come from the germline V gene (reference sequence). CDR3 nucleotides: TGTGCCAGTAGTATACCGGACAGGGGAGACACAGATACGCAGTATTTT. Translation: CASSIPDRGDTDTQYF. The full variable domain, completed using reference TRBV19 and TRBJ2-3, is DGGITQSPKYLFRKEGQNVTLSCEQNLNHDAMYWYRQDPGQGLRLIYYSQIVNDFQKGDIAEGYSVSREKKESFPLTVTSAQKNPTAFYLCASSIPDRGDTDTQYFGPGTRLTVL.

The chain has TRBV3-1 (or the pseudogene TRBV3-2) and TRBJ2-2; 14 nucleotides align to TRBD2. The CDR3 covers 19 residues. Germline values: CDR1 LGHDT, CDR2 YNNKEL (reference sequence). J was trimmed by 3 bases and V by 1 base; bases with no gene match: 7. The CDR3 sequence is CASSQGLAGGPPDTGELFF. CDR3 DNA: TGTGCCAGCAGCCAAGGACTAGCGGGAGGGCCCCCTGACACCGGGGAGCTGTTTTTT.

The chain employs TRBV27 and TRBJ2-2, with D possibly being TRBD1 (6 bases). The ends were cut back, 5 bases at V and 1 base at J, with 14 bases in the middle. The CDR3 loop spans 16 amino acids. CDR1 and CDR2 from the germline V gene are MNHEY and SMNVEV (reference sequence). As DNA, the CDR3 is TGTGCCAGCAGTGCCGGGACACCAATGAACACCGGGGAGCTGTTTTTT. It specifies CASSAGTPMNTGELFF.

The chain employs TRBV5-6 and TRBJ2-5, with D maybe TRBD2 (5 bases). Germline V gene sequence: CDR1 SGHDT, CDR2 YYEEEE. V was pared by 5 bases and J by 7 bases, with 18 bases between. This CDR3 contains 14 residues. CDR3 sequence: CASSLSGTGGTQYF. CDR3 bases: TGTGCCAGCAGTCTGAGCGGCACCGGCGGGACCCAGTACTTC.

The chain joins TRBV3-1 (or the pseudogene TRBV3-2) to TRBJ2-7; D gene unclear. Germline CDR1 and CDR2: LGHDT and YNNKEL (reference sequence). The CDR3 length is 16 residues. Trimming took off 4 bases at V and 2 bases at J, with 18 bases between the two ends. CDR3 bases: TGTGCCAGCAGCCCTCACCTCCACTACCATCCCTACGAGCAGTACTTC. Amino acid sequence: CASSPHLHYHPYEQYF.

J is TRBJ1-1 and V is TRBV6-6; D is unclear. The CDR3 totals 14 residues. CDR1 is MNHNY, CDR2 SVGAGI, per germline (reference sequence). V lost 8 bases and J lost 2, with 15 bases in between. The CDR3 region has the DNA TGTGCCAGCGTGGCCGGGAGTACCAACACTGAAGCTTTCTTT. It translates to CASVAGSTNTEAFF.

V usage is TRBV7-2 and J usage is TRBJ2-3; no clear D gene. This CDR3 has 16 amino acids. Trimming removed 1 base from V and 0 bases from J, with 11 bases in between. Germline lookup yields CDR1 SGHTA and CDR2 FQGNSA. Here the CDR3 DNA reads TGTGCCAGCAGCTTAGACTGGGCTACTAGCACAGATACGCAGTATTTT. Amino acid sequence: CASSLDWATSTDTQYF. The variable domain in full, completed from reference TRBV7-2 and TRBJ2-3, reads GAGVSQSPSNKVTEKGKDVELRCDPISGHTALYWYRQSLGQGLEFLIYFQGNSAPDKSGLPSDRFSAERTGGSVSTLTIQRTQQEDSAVYLCASSLDWATSTDTQYFGPGTRLTVL.

This clone was seen a single time. The genes are TRBV28 and TRBJ2-4; a possible D gene is TRBD1 (6 bases). With 6 bases removed from V and 0 bases from J, the gap between germline ends came to 18 bases. Germline-derived CDR1 and CDR2 are MDHEN and SYDVKM. This CDR3 has 17 residues. Here the CDR3 DNA reads TGTGCCAGCAGGGGGTGGACAGAGCTATTAGCCAAAAACATTCAGTACTTC. This codes for CASRGWTELLAKNIQYF.

The chain carries TRBV7-8 and TRBJ2-3; the match to TRBD2 covers 7 bases. The CDR3 sequence is 21 residues long. V was pared by 5 bases and J by 1 base, with 24 bases of the junction left unmatched. Germline-derived CDR1 and CDR2 are SGHVS and FQNEAQ. CDR3 protein: CASSQTYSYLADERGTDTQYF. For the CDR3, the DNA is TGTGCCAGCAGCCAAACCTATAGCTATCTAGCGGACGAAAGGGGCACAGATACGCAGTATTTT.

The gene calls are TRBV18 and TRBJ2-3, with TRBD1 matching over 8 bases. This CDR3 has 15 amino acids. Germline V lookup: CDR1 KGHSH, CDR2 LQKENI. The junction had 6 bases not matched to a gene; V was cut back by 3 bases and J by 4 bases. The CDR3 reads CASSPQGARADTQYF. The DNA of the CDR3 is TGTGCCAGCTCACCGCAGGGGGCACGGGCAGATACGCAGTATTTT.

The V gene is TRBV11-2, the J gene TRBJ2-2, with TRBD2 as a possible D gene (5 bases). The CDR3 extends over 18 amino acids. V gave up 0 bases and J gave up 0 bases, with 14 bases separating them. Per the germline V gene, CDR1 is SGHAT and CDR2 is FQNNGV. CDR3 region: CASSLEVYEGANTGELFF. CDR3 in DNA: TGTGCCAGCAGCTTAGAGGTTTATGAGGGTGCGAACACCGGGGAGCTGTTTTTT.